The sequence of this TCR beta chain was determined in a study of cytomegalovirus exposure and HLA in healthy donors. The germline V and J ends were trimmed by 0 bases and 4 bases, with 8 bases remaining between them. Germline V CDR1 and CDR2: SQVTM, ANQGSEA. The CDR3 totals 13 residues. Primers for the PCR totalled 60 Vbeta and 13 Jbeta. TCRdb's copy holds only in-frame clones and misses some; the assay was immunoSEQ multiplex PCR. The repertoire holds 150,000 to 200,000 clones, with around nine tenths as singletons. Sequenced: PBMCs. The sequence derives from a woman aged 18-29 years in good health and CMV-seronegative. The chain couples TRBV29-1 to TRBJ2-3; D possibly corresponds to TRBD1 (6 bases). CDR3 DNA: TGCAGCGTTGAAGAGGGGGCGGCAGATACGCAGTATTTT. Translation: CSVEEGAADTQYF.